These 6 T cell receptor beta chains were all obtained from the same sample, sequenced in a study of cytomegalovirus exposure and HLA in healthy donors. Primers for the PCR totalled 60 Vbeta and 13 Jbeta. TCRdb's table, derived via immunoSEQ multiplex PCR, lists solely in-frame clones and lacks some. Of about 190,000 clones in the sample, 60% to 80% are singletons; the top ten hold 1.6%. Sequencing was carried out using PBMCs. The origin of the receptors is a woman younger than 30 in good health and CMV-seronegative.

The CDR3 DNA is TGTGCCAGTAGAAGCGGGCTTGATACGCAGTATTTT. This gives the protein CASRSGLDTQYF. The chain uses TRBV19 and TRBJ2-3; tentative D call: TRBD2 (6 bases). CDR1 is LNHDA and CDR2 is SQIVND in the germline V gene (reference sequence). V was cut by 6 bases and J by 6 bases, with 10 bases left in between. CDR3 length: 12 residues.

The CDR3 region has the DNA TGCGCCAGCAGCCCAACCCTTACGCAGGGCTACAATGAGCAGTTCTTC. Its translation: CASSPTLTQGYNEQFF. The J gene is TRBJ2-1, the V gene TRBV4-1; weak D call: TRBD1 (5 bases). The V and J ends lost 4 bases and 3 bases respectively, with 16 bases between them. The germline CDR1 and CDR2 sequences are MGHRA and YSYEKL. The CDR3 sequence is 16 residues long.

This rearrangement joins TRBV7-2 to TRBJ2-6; no clear D. Trimming shortened V by 3 bases and J by 4 bases, and 10 bases separated the two germline ends. Germline CDR1 reads SGHTA; CDR2 reads FQGNSA. This CDR3 contains 15 residues. This CDR3 reads CASSFSGVGANVLTF. CDR3 nucleotide sequence: TGTGCCAGCAGCTTTTCGGGTGTCGGGGCCAACGTCCTGACTTTC.

The rearrangement joins TRBV5-1 to TRBJ1-1; D is undetermined. The V end lost 0 bases, the J end lost 7 bases, and 10 bases lay between the germline ends. There are 13 residues in the CDR3. CDR1 and CDR2 from the germline V gene are SGHRS and YFSETQ. The CDR3 DNA follows: TGCGCCAGCAGCTTGGACGCCGGGATTGAAGCTTTCTTT. This translates into CASSLDAGIEAFF.

The chain recombines TRBV6-5 with TRBJ2-2, with D maybe TRBD1 (5 bases). The CDR3 is 14 amino acids. Trimming cost V 5 bases and J 3 bases, with 10 bases left between them. Germline V gene data show CDR1 as MNHEY and CDR2 as SVGAGI. Here the CDR3 DNA reads TGTGCCAGCAGTCCAGGGTTATACACCGGGGAGCTGTTTTTT. It is translated as CASSPGLYTGELFF.

The chain carries TRBV7-6 and TRBJ1-6, with 9 bases lining up with TRBD1. The CDR3 spans 15 residues. Germline lookup yields CDR1 SGHVS and CDR2 FNYEAQ. V shed 5 bases and J 10 bases; nucleotides not matched to a gene: 9. The CDR3 protein is CASSITQGAYSPLHF. The CDR3 nucleotides read TGTGCCAGCAGCATCACACAGGGGGCTTACTCACCCCTCCACTTT.